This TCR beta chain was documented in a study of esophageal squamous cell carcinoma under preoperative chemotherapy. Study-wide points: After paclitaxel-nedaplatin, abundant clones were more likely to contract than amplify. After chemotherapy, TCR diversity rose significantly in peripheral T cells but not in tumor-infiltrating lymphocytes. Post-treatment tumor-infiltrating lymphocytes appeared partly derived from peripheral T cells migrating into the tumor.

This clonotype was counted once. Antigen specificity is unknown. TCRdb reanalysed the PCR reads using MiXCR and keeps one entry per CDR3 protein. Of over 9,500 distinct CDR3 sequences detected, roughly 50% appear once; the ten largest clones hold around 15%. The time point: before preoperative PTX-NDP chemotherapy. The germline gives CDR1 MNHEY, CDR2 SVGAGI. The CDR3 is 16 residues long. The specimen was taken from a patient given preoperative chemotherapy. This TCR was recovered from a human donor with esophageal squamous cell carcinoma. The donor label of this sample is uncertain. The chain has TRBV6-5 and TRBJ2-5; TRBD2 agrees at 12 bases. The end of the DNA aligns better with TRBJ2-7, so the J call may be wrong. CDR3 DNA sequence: TGTGCCAGCATTACGACTAGCGGGGGAGGGTCCTACGAGCAGTACTTC. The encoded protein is CASITTSGGGSYEQYF.